This T cell receptor (beta chain) is from a study of identical twins. Study outcomes and limitations: There were fewer insertions in abundant cord blood beta clonotypes, but memory repertoires showed no such pattern. Recombination models fit unrelated individuals' TCR alpha sharing but underestimated twins'. Excess twin sharing in beta out-of-frame sequences was weaker.

This clonotype showed up just a few times. Its antigen is not known. Using its own MiXCR run on the 5' RACE reads, TCRdb lists one record per CDR3 protein. This repertoire shows about 240,000 distinct CDR3 sequences, roughly 10% found once; its top ten account for roughly 10%. Germline V gene data show CDR1 as MNHEY and CDR2 as SMNVEV (reference sequence). There are 13 residues in the CDR3. The ends were cut back, 2 bases at V and 4 bases at J, with 8 bases in the middle. This clonotype originated in a man in his forties or fifties in good health. The chain couples TRBV27 to TRBJ1-2; D is undetermined. The sample was memory T cells sorted from blood. The CDR3 DNA reads TGTGCCAGCAGTTTAAACGGTGTCTATGGCTACACCTTC. This sequence encodes CASSLNGVYGYTF.